The table lists the clone carrying this T cell receptor beta chain with a count of one. With 8 bases removed from V and 0 bases from J, the gap between germline ends came to 11 bases. This CDR3 spans 14 amino acids. The V gene's germline CDR1 is MNHEY and CDR2 SVGAGI. Original methodology: The assay estimated nucleated cells by amplifying reference gene primers. TCRdb's table, derived via immunoSEQ multiplex PCR, lists solely in-frame clones and lacks some. Clone size and the V and J calls come from that table; the DNA yielded D and trimming. The table lists under 250,000 clones, about 86% of them singletons. This entry is derived from a study of blood T cell repertoires in COVID-19. Study information: In each case, the material was cDNA or gDNA derived from T cells, B-cell-depleted T cells, or PBMCs.

The V and J genes are TRBV6-5 and TRBJ2-4; D remains unclear. Sequenced input: peripheral blood. The source is an elderly man with acute or convalescent COVID-19. The CDR3 coding sequence is TGTGCCAGCTCCGAACACGTAGCCAAAAACATTCAGTACTTC. Its translation is CASSEHVAKNIQYF.